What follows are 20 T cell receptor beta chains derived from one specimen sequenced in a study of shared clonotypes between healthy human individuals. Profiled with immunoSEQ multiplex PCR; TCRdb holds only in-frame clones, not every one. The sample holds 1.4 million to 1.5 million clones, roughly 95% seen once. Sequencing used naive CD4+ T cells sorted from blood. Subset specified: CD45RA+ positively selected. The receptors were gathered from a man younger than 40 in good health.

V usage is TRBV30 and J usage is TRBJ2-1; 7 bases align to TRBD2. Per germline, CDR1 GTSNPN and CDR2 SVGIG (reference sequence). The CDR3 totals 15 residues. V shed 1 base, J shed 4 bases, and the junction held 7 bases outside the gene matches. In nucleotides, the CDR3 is TGTGCCTGGAGTGCGCTTCGGCGGGAGTACAATGAGCAGTTCTTC. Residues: CAWSALRREYNEQFF.

The CDR3 region is CASSRWDREGVYEQYF. The CDR3 DNA sequence: TGCGCCAGCAGCCGTTGGGACAGGGAGGGGGTCTACGAGCAGTACTTC. This sequence joins TRBV4-3 and TRBJ2-7; the match to TRBD1 covers 9 bases. The junction had 10 bases not matched to a gene; V was cut back by 4 bases and J by 3 bases. The CDR3 length is 16 residues. Germline CDR1 is LGHNA and CDR2 is YSLEER.

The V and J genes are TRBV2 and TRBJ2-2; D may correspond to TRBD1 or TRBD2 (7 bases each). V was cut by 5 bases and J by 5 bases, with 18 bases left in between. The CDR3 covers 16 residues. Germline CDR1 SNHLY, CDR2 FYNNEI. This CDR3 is CASSRAGGGYTGELFF. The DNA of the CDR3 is TGTGCCAGCAGTCGGGCAGGGGGAGGGTATACCGGGGAGCTGTTTTTT.

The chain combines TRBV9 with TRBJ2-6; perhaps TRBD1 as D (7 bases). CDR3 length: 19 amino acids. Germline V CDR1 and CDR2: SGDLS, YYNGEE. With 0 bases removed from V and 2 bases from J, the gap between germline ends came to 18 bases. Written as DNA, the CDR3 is TGTGCCAGCAGCGTAGCCTCTCCCAGGGGGGCCCCTGGGGCCAACGTCCTGACTTTC. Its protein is CASSVASPRGAPGANVLTF.

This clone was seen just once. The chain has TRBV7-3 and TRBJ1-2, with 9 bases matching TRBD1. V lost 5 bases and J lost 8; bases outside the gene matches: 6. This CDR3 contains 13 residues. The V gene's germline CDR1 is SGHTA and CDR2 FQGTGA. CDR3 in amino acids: CASSIGTGYGYTF. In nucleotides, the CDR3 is TGTGCCAGCAGCATAGGGACAGGGTACGGCTACACCTTC.

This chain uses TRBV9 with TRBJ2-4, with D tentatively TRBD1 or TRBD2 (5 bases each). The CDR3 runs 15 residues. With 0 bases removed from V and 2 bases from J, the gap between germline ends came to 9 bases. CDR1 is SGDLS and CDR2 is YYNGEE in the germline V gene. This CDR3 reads CASSVGGSTKNIQYF. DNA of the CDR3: TGTGCCAGCAGCGTAGGGGGGAGTACCAAAAACATTCAGTACTTC.

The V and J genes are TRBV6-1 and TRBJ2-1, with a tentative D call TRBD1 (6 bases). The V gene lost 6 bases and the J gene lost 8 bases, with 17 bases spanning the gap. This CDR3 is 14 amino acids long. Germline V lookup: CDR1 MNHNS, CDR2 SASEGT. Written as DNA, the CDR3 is TGTGCCAGCAGAGACAGTCTCCAGGGGTATGAGCAGTTCTTC. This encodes CASRDSLQGYEQFF.

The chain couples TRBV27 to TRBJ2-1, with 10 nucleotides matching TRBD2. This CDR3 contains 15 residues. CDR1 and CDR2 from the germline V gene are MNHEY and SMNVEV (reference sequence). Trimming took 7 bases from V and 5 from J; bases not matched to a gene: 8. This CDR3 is CASTNWGLANNEQFF. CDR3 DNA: TGTGCCAGCACCAACTGGGGACTAGCGAACAATGAGCAGTTCTTC.

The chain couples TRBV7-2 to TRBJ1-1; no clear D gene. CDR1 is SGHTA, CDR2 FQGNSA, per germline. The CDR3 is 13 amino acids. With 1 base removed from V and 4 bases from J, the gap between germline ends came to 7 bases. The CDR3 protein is CASSLDGGTEAFF. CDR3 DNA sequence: TGTGCCAGCAGCTTAGATGGCGGCACTGAAGCTTTCTTT. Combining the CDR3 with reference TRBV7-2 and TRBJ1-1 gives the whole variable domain GAGVSQSPSNKVTEKGKDVELRCDPISGHTALYWYRQSLGQGLEFLIYFQGNSAPDKSGLPSDRFSAERTGGSVSTLTIQRTQQEDSAVYLCASSLDGGTEAFFGQGTRLTVV.

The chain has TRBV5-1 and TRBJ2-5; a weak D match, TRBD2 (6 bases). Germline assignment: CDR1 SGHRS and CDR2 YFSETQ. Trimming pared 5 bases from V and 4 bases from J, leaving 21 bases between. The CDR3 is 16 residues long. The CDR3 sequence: CASRSGGARVGETQYF. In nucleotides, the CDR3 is TGCGCCAGCAGGAGTGGCGGGGCCCGTGTGGGAGAGACCCAGTACTTC.

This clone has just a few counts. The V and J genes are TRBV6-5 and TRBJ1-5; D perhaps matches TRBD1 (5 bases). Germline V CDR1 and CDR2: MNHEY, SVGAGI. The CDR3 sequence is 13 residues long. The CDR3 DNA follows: TGTGTCACCCGTCCGGGGACCAATCAGCCCCAGCATTTT. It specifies CVTRPGTNQPQHF.

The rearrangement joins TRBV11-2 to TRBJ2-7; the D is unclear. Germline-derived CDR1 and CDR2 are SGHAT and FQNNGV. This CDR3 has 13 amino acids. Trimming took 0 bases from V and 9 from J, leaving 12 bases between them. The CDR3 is CASSLDLSGGQYF. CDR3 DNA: TGTGCCAGCAGCTTAGATCTATCTGGCGGGCAGTACTTC.

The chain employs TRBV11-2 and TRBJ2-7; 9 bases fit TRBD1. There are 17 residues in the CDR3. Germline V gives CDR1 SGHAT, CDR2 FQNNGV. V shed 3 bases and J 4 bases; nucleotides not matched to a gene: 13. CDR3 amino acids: CASSFDFMGQGRYEQYF. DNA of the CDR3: TGTGCCAGCAGCTTTGATTTCATGGGACAGGGAAGATACGAGCAGTACTTC.

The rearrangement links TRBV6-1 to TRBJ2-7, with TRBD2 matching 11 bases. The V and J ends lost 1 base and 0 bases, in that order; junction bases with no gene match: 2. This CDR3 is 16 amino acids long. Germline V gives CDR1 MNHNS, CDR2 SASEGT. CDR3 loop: CASSEGLAGSSYEQYF. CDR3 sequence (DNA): TGTGCCAGCAGTGAAGGACTAGCGGGAAGCTCCTACGAGCAGTACTTC.

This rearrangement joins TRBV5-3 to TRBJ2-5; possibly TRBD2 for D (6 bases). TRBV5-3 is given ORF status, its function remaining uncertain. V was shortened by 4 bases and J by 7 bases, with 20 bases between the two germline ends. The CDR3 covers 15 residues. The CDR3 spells CARSAGTEEPLTQYF. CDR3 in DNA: TGTGCCAGAAGCGCGGGGACGGAGGAACCCCTGACCCAGTACTTC.

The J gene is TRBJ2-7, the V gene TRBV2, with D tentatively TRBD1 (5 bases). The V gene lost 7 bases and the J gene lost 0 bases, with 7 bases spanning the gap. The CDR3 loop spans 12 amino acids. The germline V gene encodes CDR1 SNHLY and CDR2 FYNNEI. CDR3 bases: TGTGCCAGCACCCAGGGCTCCTACGAGCAGTACTTC. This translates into CASTQGSYEQYF.

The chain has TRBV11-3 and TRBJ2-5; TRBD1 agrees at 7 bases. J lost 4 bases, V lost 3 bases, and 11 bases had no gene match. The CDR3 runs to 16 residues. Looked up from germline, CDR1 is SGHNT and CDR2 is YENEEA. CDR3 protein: CASSFSPGQRRETQYF. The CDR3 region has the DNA TGTGCCAGCAGCTTCTCCCCGGGACAGAGACGAGAGACCCAGTACTTC. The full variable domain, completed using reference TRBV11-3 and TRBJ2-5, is EAGVVQSPRYKIIEKKQPVAFWCNPISGHNTLYWYLQNLGQGPELLIRYENEEAVDDSQLPKDRFSAERLKGVDSTLKIQPAELGDSAVYLCASSFSPGQRRETQYFGPGTRLLVL.

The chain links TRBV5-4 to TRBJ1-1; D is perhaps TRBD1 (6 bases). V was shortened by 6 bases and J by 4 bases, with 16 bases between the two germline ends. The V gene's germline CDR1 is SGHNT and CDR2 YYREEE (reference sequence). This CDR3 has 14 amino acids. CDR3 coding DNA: TGTGCCAGCAAAAAAGAGGGGGGGGTCACTGAAGCTTTCTTT. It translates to CASKKEGGVTEAFF.

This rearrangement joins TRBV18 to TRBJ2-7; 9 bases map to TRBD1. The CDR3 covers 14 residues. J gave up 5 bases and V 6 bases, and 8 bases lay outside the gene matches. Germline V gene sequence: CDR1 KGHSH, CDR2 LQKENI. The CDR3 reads CASSGTGSGNEQYF. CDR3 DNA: TGTGCCAGCTCCGGGACAGGGTCGGGAAACGAGCAGTACTTC.

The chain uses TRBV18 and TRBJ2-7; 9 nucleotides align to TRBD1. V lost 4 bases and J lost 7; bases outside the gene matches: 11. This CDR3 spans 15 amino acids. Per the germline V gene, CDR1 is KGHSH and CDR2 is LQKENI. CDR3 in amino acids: CASSLTGTGNREQYF. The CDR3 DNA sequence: TGTGCCAGCTCACTTACCGGGACAGGGAACAGGGAGCAGTACTTC.